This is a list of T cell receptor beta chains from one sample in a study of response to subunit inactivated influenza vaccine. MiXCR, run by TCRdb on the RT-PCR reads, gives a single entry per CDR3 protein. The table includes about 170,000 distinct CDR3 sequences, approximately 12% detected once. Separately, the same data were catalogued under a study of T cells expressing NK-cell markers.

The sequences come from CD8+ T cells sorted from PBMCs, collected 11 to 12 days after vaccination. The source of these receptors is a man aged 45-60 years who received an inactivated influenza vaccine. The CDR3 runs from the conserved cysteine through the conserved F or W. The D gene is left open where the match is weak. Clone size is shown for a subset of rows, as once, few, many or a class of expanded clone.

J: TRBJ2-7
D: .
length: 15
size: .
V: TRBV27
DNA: TGTGCCAGCAGCCCGATCCTCAGAGGTTCCTACGAGCAGTACTTC
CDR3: CASSPILRGSYEQYF

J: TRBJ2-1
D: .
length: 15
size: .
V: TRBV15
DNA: TGTGCCACCAGGGTTGGGGGGATGTCCTACAATGAGCAGTTCTTC
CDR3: CATRVGGMSYNEQFF

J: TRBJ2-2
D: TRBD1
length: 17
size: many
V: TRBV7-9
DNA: TGTGCCAGCGGTACCGTACCGGGACAGGGTGCTTACGGGGAGCTGTTTTTT
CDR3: CASGTVPGQGAYGELFF

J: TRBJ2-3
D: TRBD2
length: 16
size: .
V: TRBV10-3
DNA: TGTGCCATCACTGAACTAGCGGGGGAGAAGGGAGATACGCAGTATTTT
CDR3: CAITELAGEKGDTQYF

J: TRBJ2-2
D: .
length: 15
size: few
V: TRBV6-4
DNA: TGTGCCAGCAGTGTGCACGCTGGCTCGGCCGGGGAGCTGTTTTTT
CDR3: CASSVHAGSAGELFF

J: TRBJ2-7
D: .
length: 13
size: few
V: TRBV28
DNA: TGTGCCAGCAGTTTTGGGTACTCCTACGAGCAGTACTTC
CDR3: CASSFGYSYEQYF

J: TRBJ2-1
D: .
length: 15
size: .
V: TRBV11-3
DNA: TGTGCCAGCAGCTTAGGGGGGAGAGGGGCCAATGAGCAGTTCTTC
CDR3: CASSLGGRGANEQFF

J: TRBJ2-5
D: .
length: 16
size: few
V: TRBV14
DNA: TGTGCCAGCAGTGATACTCAGGGGCACCTTCAAGAGACCCAGTACTTC
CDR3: CASSDTQGHLQETQYF

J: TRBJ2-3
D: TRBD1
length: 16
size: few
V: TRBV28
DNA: TGTGCCAGCAGTTCCTGGACAGGGGCGCTCTCAGATACGCAGTATTTT
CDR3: CASSSWTGALSDTQYF

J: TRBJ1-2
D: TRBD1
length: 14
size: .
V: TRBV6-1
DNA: TGTGCCAGCAGTCCTGTCGGGACAGGCGATGGCTACACCTTC
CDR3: CASSPVGTGDGYTF

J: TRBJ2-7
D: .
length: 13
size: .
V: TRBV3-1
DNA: TGTGCCAGCAGTCCTACCAACTACGAGCGGCAGTACTTC
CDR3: CASSPTNYERQYF

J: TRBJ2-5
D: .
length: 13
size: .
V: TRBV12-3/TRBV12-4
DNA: TGTGCCAGCAGTTTTTTCTCGCAAGAGACCCAGTACTTC
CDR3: CASSFFSQETQYF

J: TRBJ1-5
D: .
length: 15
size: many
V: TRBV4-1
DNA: TGCGCCAGCAGCCTTTACAGGGAGGGCAATCAGCCCCAGCATTTT
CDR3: CASSLYREGNQPQHF

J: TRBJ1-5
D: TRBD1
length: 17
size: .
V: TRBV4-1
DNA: TGCGCCAGCAGCCAAGGTCCCGTATTGGGACAGAATCAGCCCCAGCATTTT
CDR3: CASSQGPVLGQNQPQHF

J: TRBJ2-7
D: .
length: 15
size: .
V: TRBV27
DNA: TGTGCCAGCAGTTTAAGGTTGGCCGTGGGCTACGAGCAGTACTTC
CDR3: CASSLRLAVGYEQYF

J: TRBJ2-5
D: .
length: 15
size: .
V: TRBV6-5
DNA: TGTGCCAGCAGTTCCCTTTACATCCGAGGGGAGACCCAGTACTTC
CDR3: CASSSLYIRGETQYF

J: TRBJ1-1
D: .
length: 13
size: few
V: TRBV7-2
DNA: TGTGCCAGCAGCTCGGACAGATGGACTGAAGCTTTCTTT
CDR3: CASSSDRWTEAFF

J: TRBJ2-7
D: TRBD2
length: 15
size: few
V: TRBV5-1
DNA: TGCGCCAGCAGCCTAGGGGGACTAGCGACCTACGAGCAGTACTTC
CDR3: CASSLGGLATYEQYF

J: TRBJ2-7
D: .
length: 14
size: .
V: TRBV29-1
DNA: TGCAGCGTTGGGGACCCGAGCAGCTATTACGAGCAGTACTTC
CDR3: CSVGDPSSYYEQYF

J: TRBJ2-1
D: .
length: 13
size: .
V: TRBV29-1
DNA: TGCAGCGTTGAGCGGGCCCCTGGGGTAGAGCAGTTCTTC
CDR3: CSVERAPGVEQFF

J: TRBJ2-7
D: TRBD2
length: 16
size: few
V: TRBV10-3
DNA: TGTGCCATCAGTGAGGTAATTCGCGGGGGCTCCTACGAGCAGTACTTC
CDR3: CAISEVIRGGSYEQYF

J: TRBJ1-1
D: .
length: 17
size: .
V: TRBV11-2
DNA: TGTGCCAGCAGCTTAGATTTTTCCGAACCTTCTTCCGCTGAAGCTTTCTTT
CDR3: CASSLDFSEPSSAEAFF

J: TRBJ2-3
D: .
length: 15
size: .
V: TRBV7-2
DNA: TGTGCCAGCAGGGAAGACGTCACTAGCACAGATACGCAGTATTTT
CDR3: CASREDVTSTDTQYF

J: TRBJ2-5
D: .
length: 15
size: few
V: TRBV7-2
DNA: TGTGCCAGCAGCTTGGGGGCTACCCTCAAAGAGACCCAGTACTTC
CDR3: CASSLGATLKETQYF

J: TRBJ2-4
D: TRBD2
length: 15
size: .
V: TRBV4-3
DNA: TGCGCCAGCAGCCAAGATGCTAGCGGGAAGGACATTCAGTACTTC
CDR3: CASSQDASGKDIQYF

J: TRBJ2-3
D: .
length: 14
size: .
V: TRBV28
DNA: TGTGCTAGCAGTTTATGGCCAGGCACAGATACGCAGTATTTT
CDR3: CASSLWPGTDTQYF

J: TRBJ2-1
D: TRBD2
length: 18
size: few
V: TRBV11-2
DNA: TGTGCCAGCAGCTTAGGTCTCGGGGGGGCTGGAGGAGGGAATGAGCAGTTCTTC
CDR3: CASSLGLGGAGGGNEQFF

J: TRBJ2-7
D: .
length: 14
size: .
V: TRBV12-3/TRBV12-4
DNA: TGTGCCAGCAGTTTAGGCCTAGAGATCTACGAGCAGTACTTC
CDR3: CASSLGLEIYEQYF

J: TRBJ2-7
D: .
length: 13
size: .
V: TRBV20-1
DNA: TGCAGTGCTAGAGGGGTACAGGCCTACGAGCAGTACTTC
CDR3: CSARGVQAYEQYF

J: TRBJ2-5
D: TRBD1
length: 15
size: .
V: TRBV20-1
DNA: TGCAGTGCTCCAACCTTGGACAGGGTAGAAGAGACCCAGTACTTC
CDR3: CSAPTLDRVEETQYF

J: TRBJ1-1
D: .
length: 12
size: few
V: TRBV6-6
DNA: TGTGCCAGCAGACAGGGCAACACTGAAGCTTTCTTT
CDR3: CASRQGNTEAFF